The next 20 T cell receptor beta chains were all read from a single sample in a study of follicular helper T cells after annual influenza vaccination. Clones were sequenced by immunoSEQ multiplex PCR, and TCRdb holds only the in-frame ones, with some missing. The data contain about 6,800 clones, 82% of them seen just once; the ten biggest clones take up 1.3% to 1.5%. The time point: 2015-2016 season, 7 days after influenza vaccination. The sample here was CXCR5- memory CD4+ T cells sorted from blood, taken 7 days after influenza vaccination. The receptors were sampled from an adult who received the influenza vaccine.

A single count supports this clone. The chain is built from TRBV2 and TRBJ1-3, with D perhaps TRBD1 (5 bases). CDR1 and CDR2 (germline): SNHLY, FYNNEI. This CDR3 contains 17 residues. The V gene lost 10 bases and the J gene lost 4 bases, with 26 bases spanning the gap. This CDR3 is CATRMVAEKEGGNTIYF. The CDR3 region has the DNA TGTGCCACCCGAATGGTGGCGGAGAAAGAGGGGGGAAACACCATATATTTT.

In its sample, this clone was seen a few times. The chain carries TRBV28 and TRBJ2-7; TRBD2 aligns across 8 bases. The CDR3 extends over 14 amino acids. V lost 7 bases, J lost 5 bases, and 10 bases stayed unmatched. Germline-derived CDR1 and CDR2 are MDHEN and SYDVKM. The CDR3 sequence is CASTTPGLVNEQYF. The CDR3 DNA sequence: TGTGCCAGCACTACTCCGGGACTAGTAAACGAGCAGTACTTC.

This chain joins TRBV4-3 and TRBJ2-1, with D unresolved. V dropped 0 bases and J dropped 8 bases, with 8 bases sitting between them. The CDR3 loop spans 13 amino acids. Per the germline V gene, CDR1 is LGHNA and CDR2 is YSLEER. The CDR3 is CASSQDQVDEQFF. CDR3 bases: TGCGCCAGCAGCCAAGATCAAGTTGATGAGCAGTTCTTC.

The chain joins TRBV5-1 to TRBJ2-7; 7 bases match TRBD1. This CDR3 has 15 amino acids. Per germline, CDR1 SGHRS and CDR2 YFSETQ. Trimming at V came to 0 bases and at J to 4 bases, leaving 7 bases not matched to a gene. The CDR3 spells CASSLARDSLYEQYF. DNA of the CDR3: TGCGCCAGCAGCTTGGCTAGGGACAGCTTATACGAGCAGTACTTC.

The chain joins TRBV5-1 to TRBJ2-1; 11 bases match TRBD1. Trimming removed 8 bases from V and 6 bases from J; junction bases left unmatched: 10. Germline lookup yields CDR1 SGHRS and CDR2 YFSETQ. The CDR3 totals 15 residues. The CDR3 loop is CASMGGGQGANEQFF. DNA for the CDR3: TGCGCCAGTATGGGTGGTGGACAGGGGGCCAATGAGCAGTTCTTC.

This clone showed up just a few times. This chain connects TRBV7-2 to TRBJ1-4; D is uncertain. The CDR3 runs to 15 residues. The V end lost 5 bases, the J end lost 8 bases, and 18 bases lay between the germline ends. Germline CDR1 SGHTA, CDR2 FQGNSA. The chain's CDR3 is CASSPDTPVGEKLFF. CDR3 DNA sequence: TGTGCCAGCAGCCCCGACACCCCCGTGGGAGAAAAACTGTTTTTT.

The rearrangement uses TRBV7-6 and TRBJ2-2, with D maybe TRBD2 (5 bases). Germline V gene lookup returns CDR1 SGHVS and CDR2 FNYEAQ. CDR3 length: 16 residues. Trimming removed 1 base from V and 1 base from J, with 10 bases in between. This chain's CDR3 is CASSLVRAKNTGELFF. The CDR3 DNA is TGTGCCAGCAGCTTAGTGCGGGCCAAGAACACCGGGGAGCTGTTTTTT. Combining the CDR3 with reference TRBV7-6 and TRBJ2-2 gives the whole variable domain GAGVSQSPRYKVTKRGQDVALRCDPISGHVSLYWYRQALGQGPEFLTYFNYEAQQDKSGLPNDRFSAERPEGSISTLTIQRTEQRDSAMYRCASSLVRAKNTGELFFGEGSRLTVL.

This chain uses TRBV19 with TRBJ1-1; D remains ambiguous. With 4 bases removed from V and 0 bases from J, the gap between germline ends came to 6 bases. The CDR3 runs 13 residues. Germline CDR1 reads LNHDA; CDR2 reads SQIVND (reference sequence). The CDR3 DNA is TGTGCCAGTAGTAGCAACCTGAACACTGAAGCTTTCTTT. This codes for CASSSNLNTEAFF. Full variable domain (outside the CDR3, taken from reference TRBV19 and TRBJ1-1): DGGITQSPKYLFRKEGQNVTLSCEQNLNHDAMYWYRQDPGQGLRLIYYSQIVNDFQKGDIAEGYSVSREKKESFPLTVTSAQKNPTAFYLCASSSNLNTEAFFGQGTRLTVV.

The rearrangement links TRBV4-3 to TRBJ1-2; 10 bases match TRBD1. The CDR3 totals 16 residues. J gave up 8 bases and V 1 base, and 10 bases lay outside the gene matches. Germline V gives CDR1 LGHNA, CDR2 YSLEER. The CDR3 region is CASSQAGTGDLEGYTF. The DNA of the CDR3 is TGCGCCAGCAGCCAAGCCGGGACAGGGGATTTAGAGGGCTACACCTTC.

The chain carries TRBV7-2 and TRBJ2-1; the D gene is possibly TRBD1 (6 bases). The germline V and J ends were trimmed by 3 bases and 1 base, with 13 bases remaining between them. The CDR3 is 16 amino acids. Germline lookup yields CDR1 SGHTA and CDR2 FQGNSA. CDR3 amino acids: CASSFRQDPSYNEQFF. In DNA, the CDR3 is TGTGCCAGCAGCTTCCGACAGGACCCTTCCTACAATGAGCAGTTCTTC.

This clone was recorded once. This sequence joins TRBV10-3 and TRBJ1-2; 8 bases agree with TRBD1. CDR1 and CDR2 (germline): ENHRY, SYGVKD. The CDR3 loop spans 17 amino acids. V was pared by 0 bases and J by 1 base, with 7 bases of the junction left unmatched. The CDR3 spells CAISESGRGQVNYGYTF. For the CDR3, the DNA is TGTGCCATCAGTGAGTCGGGACGGGGACAGGTTAACTATGGCTACACCTTC.

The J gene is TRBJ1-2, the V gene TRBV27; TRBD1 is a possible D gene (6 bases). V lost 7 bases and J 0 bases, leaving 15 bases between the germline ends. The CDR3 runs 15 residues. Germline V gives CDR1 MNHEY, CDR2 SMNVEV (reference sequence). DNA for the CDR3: TGTGCCAGCACACTCACAGGGCGTACTAACTATGGCTACACCTTC. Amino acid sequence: CASTLTGRTNYGYTF.

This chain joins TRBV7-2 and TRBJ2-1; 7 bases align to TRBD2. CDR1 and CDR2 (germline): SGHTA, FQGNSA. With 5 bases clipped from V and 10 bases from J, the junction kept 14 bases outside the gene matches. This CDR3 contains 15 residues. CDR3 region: CASSPPGLPFGEQFF. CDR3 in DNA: TGTGCCAGCAGCCCCCCGGGACTACCCTTTGGAGAGCAGTTCTTC.

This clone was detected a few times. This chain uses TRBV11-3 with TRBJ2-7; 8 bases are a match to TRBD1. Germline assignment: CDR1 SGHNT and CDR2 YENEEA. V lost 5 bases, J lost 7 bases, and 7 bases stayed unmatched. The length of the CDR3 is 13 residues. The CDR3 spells CASSPQGAGEQYF. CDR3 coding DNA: TGTGCCAGCAGCCCCCAGGGGGCTGGAGAGCAGTACTTC.

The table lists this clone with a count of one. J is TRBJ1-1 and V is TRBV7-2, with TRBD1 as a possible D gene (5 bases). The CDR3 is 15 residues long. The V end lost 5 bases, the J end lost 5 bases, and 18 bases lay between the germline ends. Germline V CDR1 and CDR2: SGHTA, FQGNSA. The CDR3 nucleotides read TGTGCCAGCAGCACCTCCGGGACCCGGCAAACTGAAGCTTTCTTT. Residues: CASSTSGTRQTEAFF. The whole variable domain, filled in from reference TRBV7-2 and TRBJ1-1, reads GAGVSQSPSNKVTEKGKDVELRCDPISGHTALYWYRQSLGQGLEFLIYFQGNSAPDKSGLPSDRFSAERTGGSVSTLTIQRTQQEDSAVYLCASSTSGTRQTEAFFGQGTRLTVV.

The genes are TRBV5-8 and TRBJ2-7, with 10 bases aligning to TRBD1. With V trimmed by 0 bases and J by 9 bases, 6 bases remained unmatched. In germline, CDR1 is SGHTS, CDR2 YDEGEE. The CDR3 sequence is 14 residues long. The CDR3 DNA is TGTGCCAGCAGCTTGGCATCCGGGACAGGGGTGCAGTACTTC. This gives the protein CASSLASGTGVQYF.

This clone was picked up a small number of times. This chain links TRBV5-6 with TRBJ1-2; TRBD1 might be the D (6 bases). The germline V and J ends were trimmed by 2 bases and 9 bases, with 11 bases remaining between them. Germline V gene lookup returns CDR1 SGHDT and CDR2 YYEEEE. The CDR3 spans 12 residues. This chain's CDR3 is CASSFIGGSYTF. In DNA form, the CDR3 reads TGTGCCAGCAGCTTCATTGGGGGCAGCTACACCTTC.

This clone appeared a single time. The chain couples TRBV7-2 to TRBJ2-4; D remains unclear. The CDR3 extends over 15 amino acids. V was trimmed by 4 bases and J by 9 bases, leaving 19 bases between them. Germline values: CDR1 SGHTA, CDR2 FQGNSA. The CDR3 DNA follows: TGTGCCAGCAGCTCGGCCCTGAGCCCGAACAGCATTCAGTACTTC. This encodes CASSSALSPNSIQYF.

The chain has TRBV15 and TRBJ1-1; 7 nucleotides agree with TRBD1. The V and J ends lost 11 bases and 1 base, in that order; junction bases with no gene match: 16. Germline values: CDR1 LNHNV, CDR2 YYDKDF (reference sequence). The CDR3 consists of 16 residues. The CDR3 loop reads CAARWIRGSANTEAFF. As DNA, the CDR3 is TGTGCCGCCCGGTGGATCAGGGGGAGCGCGAACACTGAAGCTTTCTTT. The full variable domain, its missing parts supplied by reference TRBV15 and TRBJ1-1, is DAMVIQNPRYQVTQFGKPVTLSCSQTLNHNVMYWYQQKSSQAPKLLFHYYDKDFNNEADTPDNFQSRRPNTSFCFLDIRSPGLGDTAMYLCAARWIRGSANTEAFFGQGTRLTVV.

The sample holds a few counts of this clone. The CDR3 sequence is CASSFREQYF. CDR3 nucleotides: TGTGCCAGCAGTTTCCGAGAGCAGTACTTC. V and J are TRBV28 and TRBJ2-7; no definite D call. The CDR3 runs 10 residues. V was clipped by 3 bases and J by 7 bases, with 4 bases between them. In germline, CDR1 is MDHEN, CDR2 SYDVKM.